A single sample gave rise to the 3 T cell receptor beta chains below, sequenced in a study of blood T cell repertoires in COVID-19. Profiling relied on immunoSEQ multiplex PCR, and the TCRdb table lists in-frame clones only, not all of them. This table holds 140,000 to 150,000 clones, approximately 90% found once. The sample consisted of peripheral blood. The source is a human donor in a cohort sampled during active COVID-19.

This chain joins TRBV7-8 and TRBJ2-5, with 11 bases aligning to TRBD2. With V trimmed by 5 bases and J by 5 bases, 13 bases remained unmatched. CDR3 length equals 17 residues. Per germline, CDR1 SGHVS and CDR2 FQNEAQ. DNA of the CDR3: TGTGCCAGCAGCCCGAACCTAGCGGGGGGACCCTTTGAGACCCAGTACTTC. It codes for CASSPNLAGGPFETQYF.

This rearrangement joins TRBV6-2 or TRBV6-3 to TRBJ1-3; maybe TRBD1 (6 bases). V lost 2 bases to trimming and J lost 0 bases, with 14 bases between them. The V gene's germline CDR1 is MNHEY and CDR2 SVGEGT. The CDR3 runs 17 residues. The CDR3 here is CASSYGTTFSSGNTIYF. CDR3 DNA: TGTGCCAGCAGTTACGGGACAACTTTCTCCTCTGGAAACACCATATATTTT.

The chain employs TRBV20-1 and TRBJ1-5; the D gene is possibly TRBD1 (5 bases). CDR1 and CDR2 from the germline V gene are DFQATT and SNEGSKA (reference sequence). Trimming shortened V by 3 bases and J by 2 bases, and 11 bases separated the two germline ends. This CDR3 is built from 14 residues. DNA of the CDR3: TGCAGTGCTAGTCGGGGGGTAGGCAATCAGCCCCAGCATTTT. Its translation: CSASRGVGNQPQHF.